This T cell receptor beta chain was sequenced during a study of regulatory T cells. Study-level findings and limits: Regulatory T cells showed the strongest V-J pair restriction and V/J gene skewing among patient repertoires. In CD3G-deficient patients, conventional CD4+ T cells were enriched for hydrophobic CDR3 residues at positions 6 and 7.

Primers: 52 TRBV forward and 13 TRBJ reverse. This table comes from immunoSEQ multiplex PCR, and its TCRdb copy is limited to in-frame clones, with some not included. The table lists some 38,000 clones, 89% of them singletons. Between the trimmed V and J ends, which lost 1 base and 6 bases, there was a span of 10 bases. This CDR3 contains 14 residues. Germline V lookup: CDR1 KGHSH, CDR2 LQKENI. At testing, patients were 2 to 39 years old, with reduced naive and increased memory T-cell proportions. CD4+ T cells were divided by sorting: CD25-high CD127-low Tregs, CD25-low CD127-high conventional cells. On this clone itself: Its antigen is unidentified.

Sequencing input: conventional CD4+ T cells sorted from blood. The clonotype originates from a person aged 18-35 years with CD3G deficiency. J is TRBJ2-1 and V is TRBV18; no firm D call. The CDR3 loop is CASSPRYGVNEQFF. DNA of the CDR3: TGTGCCAGCTCACCACGATACGGAGTCAATGAGCAGTTCTTC.